Below are 9 T cell receptor beta chains sequenced from a single sample in a study of T-cell memory formation after mild COVID-19 (dated by TCRdb to the early 2020s). Library creation used 5' RACE. Sequencing instrument: Illumina NovaSeq 6000. TCRdb's own reprocessing of the public reads used fastp at Q25 and MiXCR and kept productive beta chains. Records with the same CDR3 protein are collapsed into one entry carrying the most frequent genes and DNA. The sample profile shows 350,000 or so distinct CDR3 sequences; 13% of them were found once. Roughly 23% of the sample is in the top ten clones. The specimen was PBMCs or a T cell subset sorted from them (not recorded which). The receptors shown here come from a man between 18 and 35 years old who had mild COVID-19 (a few samples of this study predate the infection). The sample titles of this study are shuffled in the database, so cell type and time point are left out; the donor was told from shared clones.

The rearrangement joins TRBV18 to TRBJ2-7; D may match TRBD1 or TRBD2 (6 bases each). V dropped 4 bases and J dropped 7 bases, with 14 bases sitting between them. The length of the CDR3 is 13 residues. Germline-derived CDR1 and CDR2 are KGHSH and LQKENI. The CDR3: CASSLGGDGEQYF. CDR3 sequence (DNA): TGTGCCAGCTCACTCGGGGGCGACGGGGAGCAGTACTTC.

The rearrangement joins TRBV10-3 to TRBJ1-2; D remains ambiguous. The CDR3 extends over 13 amino acids. V was cut by 3 bases and J by 4 bases, with 9 bases left in between. Germline V gives CDR1 ENHRY, CDR2 SYGVKD. The chain's CDR3 is CAISEEVFYGYTF. The DNA of the CDR3 is TGTGCCATCAGTGAAGAGGTTTTCTATGGCTACACCTTC.

This clonotype was seen only a few times. V usage is TRBV5-4 and J usage is TRBJ2-7, with 10 bases lining up with TRBD1. Germline CDR1 reads SGHNT; CDR2 reads YYREEE (reference sequence). Trimming cost V 2 bases and J 3 bases; bases outside gene matches: 8. This CDR3 comprises 16 residues. Written as DNA, the CDR3 is TGTGCCAGCAGCTTTGCGGACAGGGGGGACTACTACGAGCAGTACTTC. Translated: CASSFADRGDYYEQYF.

This clonotype has a handful of counts. The chain joins TRBV6-6 to TRBJ1-4; TRBD1 matches 9 bases. In germline, CDR1 is MNHNY, CDR2 SVGAGI (reference sequence). J lost 4 bases, V lost 6 bases, and 6 bases had no gene match. The CDR3 is 15 residues long. CDR3 coding DNA: TGTGCCAGCAGCAACCGGGACAGGGTTAATGAAAAACTGTTTTTT. This codes for CASSNRDRVNEKLFF.

The rearrangement links TRBV20-1 to TRBJ1-5; 12 bases are shared with TRBD1. The CDR3 consists of 15 residues. V gave up 5 bases and J gave up 8 bases; unmatched junction bases: 10. Germline V gene data show CDR1 as DFQATT and CDR2 as SNEGSKA (reference sequence). The CDR3 sequence is CSAVRDRGLGEPQHF. CDR3 DNA sequence: TGCAGTGCTGTACGGGACAGGGGGCTGGGAGAGCCCCAGCATTTT.

In its sample, this clonotype was seen a few times. CDR3 bases: TGTGCCAGCAGCTTTGGGGCGGAAACAGATACGCAGTATTTT. It yields the protein CASSFGAETDTQYF. The gene calls are TRBV7-2 and TRBJ2-3, with a tentative D call TRBD1 (5 bases). The CDR3 is 14 amino acids. The germline V and J ends were trimmed by 3 bases and 3 bases, with 10 bases remaining between them. CDR1 is SGHTA and CDR2 is FQGNSA in the germline V gene.

This chain connects TRBV2 to TRBJ2-1, with a weak D call TRBD1 (6 bases). V was clipped by 10 bases and J by 9 bases, with 19 bases between them. Germline lookup yields CDR1 SNHLY and CDR2 FYNNEI. CDR3 length equals 13 residues. CDR3: CATRGTGNIEQFF. CDR3 nucleotides: TGTGCCACCCGGGGAACAGGGAATATTGAGCAGTTCTTC.

This clonotype has a count of ten or more. V is TRBV5-1 and J is TRBJ2-1; the match to TRBD2 covers 8 bases. V lost 1 base to trimming and J lost 9 bases; unmatched junction nucleotides: 6. CDR3 length: 14 amino acids. The V gene's germline CDR1 is SGHRS and CDR2 YFSETQ. The chain's CDR3 is CASSLKGLVSEQFF. The CDR3 DNA reads TGCGCCAGCAGCTTGAAGGGACTAGTTTCTGAGCAGTTCTTC.

This chain connects TRBV6-6 to TRBJ1-1; TRBD1 aligns across 8 bases. Germline V CDR1 and CDR2: MNHNY, SVGAGI (reference sequence). The CDR3 runs 16 residues. The V segment lost 5 bases and the J segment 1 base; nucleotides outside the gene matches: 9. CDR3 coding DNA: TGTGCCAGCAGTAAACAGACAGGGGCCCGGAACACTGAAGCTTTCTTT. Residues: CASSKQTGARNTEAFF.